At least ten counts were recorded for the clone carrying this T cell receptor beta chain. TCRdb called the RT-PCR reads again in MiXCR, with one record for every CDR3 protein. The profile covers about 680,000 distinct CDR3 sequences, with approximately 15% appearing a single time and just over 3.5% taken by the ten largest. V lost 0 bases, J lost 3 bases, and 13 bases lay in between. Germline loops: CDR1 SGHDT, CDR2 YYEEEE. The CDR3 loop spans 16 amino acids. This rearrangement joins TRBV5-6 to TRBJ2-1, with a weak D call TRBD1 (6 bases). The specimen was memory CD4+ T cells from blood. The receptor comes from a female donor in good health, serving as a healthy control. The CDR3 sequence: CASSLGDGTNYNEQFF. The CDR3 DNA reads as TGTGCCAGCAGCTTGGGGGACGGGACAAACTACAATGAGCAGTTCTTC.